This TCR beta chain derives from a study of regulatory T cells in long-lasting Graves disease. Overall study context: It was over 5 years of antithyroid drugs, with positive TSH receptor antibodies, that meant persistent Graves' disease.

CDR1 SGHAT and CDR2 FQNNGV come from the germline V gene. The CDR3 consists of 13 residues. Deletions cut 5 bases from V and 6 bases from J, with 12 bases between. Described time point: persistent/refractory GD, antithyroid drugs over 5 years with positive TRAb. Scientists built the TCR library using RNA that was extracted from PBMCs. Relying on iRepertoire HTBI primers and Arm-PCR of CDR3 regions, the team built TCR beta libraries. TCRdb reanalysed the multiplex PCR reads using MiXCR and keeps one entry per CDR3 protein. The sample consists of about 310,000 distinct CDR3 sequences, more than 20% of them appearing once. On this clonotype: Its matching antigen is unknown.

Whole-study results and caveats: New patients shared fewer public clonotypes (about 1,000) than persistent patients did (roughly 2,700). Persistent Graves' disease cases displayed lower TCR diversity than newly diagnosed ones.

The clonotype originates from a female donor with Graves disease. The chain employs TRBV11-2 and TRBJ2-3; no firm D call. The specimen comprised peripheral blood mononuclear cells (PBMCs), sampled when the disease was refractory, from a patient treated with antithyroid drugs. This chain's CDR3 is CASSPFERDTQYF. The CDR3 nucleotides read TGTGCCAGCAGCCCCTTCGAGAGGGATACGCAGTATTTT.